These T cell receptor beta chains were read from a single sample in a study of blood T cell repertoires in COVID-19. Profiled with immunoSEQ multiplex PCR; TCRdb holds only in-frame clones, not every one. The sample lists around 170,000 clones; 70% to 90% were seen once. The specimen sequenced was peripheral blood. The receptors here all came from a woman aged 65 to 85 with acute or convalescent COVID-19. The CDR3 runs from the conserved cysteine through the conserved F or W. The D gene is left open where the match is weak. Part of the rows lack a size; the others show once, few, many or a class for expanded clones.

TGCGCCAGCAGCTTCGGGGCGGGAAAGGCTGAAGCTTTCTTT	CASSFGAGKAEAFF	TRBV5-1	TRBJ1-1	-	few
TGTGCCAGCGAGTTCAACGGGTATGGCTACACCTTC	CASEFNGYGYTF	TRBV28	TRBJ1-2	-	-
TGTGCCAGCTCAGGGGCATCGGAGACCCAGTACTTC	CASSGASETQYF	TRBV18	TRBJ2-5	-	-
TGTGCCAGCTCACCACTCCCCCCTCCGAGGTCTGGGGCCAACGTCCTGACTTTC	CASSPLPPPRSGANVLTF	TRBV18	TRBJ2-6	-	-
TGTGCCAGCGCGGCAGGGGATTTGAACACTGAAGCTTTCTTT	CASAAGDLNTEAFF	TRBV6-5	TRBJ1-1	-	-
TGTGCCAGCAGCGGACACGGGAGGAGCGGAAACAATGAGCAGTTCTTC	CASSGHGRSGNNEQFF	TRBV7-2	TRBJ2-1	TRBD2	-
TGCAGTGCTAGTAACTTCCTAGCGGGAGAGACCCAGTACTTC	CSASNFLAGETQYF	TRBV20-1	TRBJ2-5	TRBD2	-
TGTGCCAGCAGCCCGACAGGGTCTGAAAAACTGTTTTTT	CASSPTGSEKLFF	TRBV7-9	TRBJ1-4	TRBD1	once
TGTGCCAGCAGCCTAAAATTGAACACTGAAGCTTTCTTT	CASSLKLNTEAFF	TRBV6-4	TRBJ1-1	-	-
TGCGCCAGCAGCGCATCGGGGGGCACCGGGGAGCTGTTTTTT	CASSASGGTGELFF	TRBV5-1	TRBJ2-2	TRBD2	-
TGCGCCAGCAGCTTGGGGGGGGGCGATCAGCCCCAGCATTTT	CASSLGGGDQPQHF	TRBV5-1	TRBJ1-5	-	-
TGCAGCGTTGTAAATAACTATGGCTACACCTTC	CSVVNNYGYTF	TRBV29-1	TRBJ1-2	-	-
TGTGCCAGTAGTGCCCGACTAGTCTACAATGAGCAGTTCTTC	CASSARLVYNEQFF	TRBV19	TRBJ2-1	-	-
TGTGCCAGCAGCCTTGGGGAGGGAAGAGGGGGCTACACCTTC	CASSLGEGRGGYTF	TRBV7-8	TRBJ1-2	-	-
TGTGCCTGGAGTGAGGGGAATTACGGAGATACGCAGTATTTT	CAWSEGNYGDTQYF	TRBV30	TRBJ2-3	-	-
TGCAGCGTTGGCCCCTCCCTCTTCGGGGGTAGTTCTGCTAGCACAGATACGCAGTATTTT	CSVGPSLFGGSSASTDTQYF	TRBV29-1	TRBJ2-3	-	-
TGTGCCAGTAGGGGGGGACAGGGAACCTACGAGCAGTACTTC	CASRGGQGTYEQYF	TRBV19	TRBJ2-7	TRBD1	once
TGCGCCAGCAGCCTGGTTGGACAGGGAGGAGAGACCCAGTACTTC	CASSLVGQGGETQYF	TRBV5-1	TRBJ2-5	TRBD1	-
TGTGCCAGCAGCTTAGAGGCAGGGGGAACTGAAGCTTTCTTT	CASSLEAGGTEAFF	TRBV7-8	TRBJ1-1	TRBD1	once
TGCGCCAGCAGCCACCGCGGTGGGGGGGCGGGCACTGAAGCTTTCTTT	CASSHRGGGAGTEAFF	TRBV4-3	TRBJ1-1	-	once
TGTGCCAGCAGCTACGATTCTAGCGGGAGCTCCTACGAGCAGTACTTC	CASSYDSSGSSYEQYF	TRBV6-5	TRBJ2-7	TRBD2	once
TGTGCCAGCAGCGGGGGGACAGGGAAATCCTACGAGCAGTACTTC	CASSGGTGKSYEQYF	TRBV2	TRBJ2-7	TRBD1	-
TGTGCCAGCAGTGCCGGACAGGGCCCAGAGACCCAGTACTTC	CASSAGQGPETQYF	TRBV28	TRBJ2-5	TRBD1	-
TGCGCCAGCAGCCAAGATCCTAGCGGGGGGGCAAAAGAGACCCAGTACTTC	CASSQDPSGGAKETQYF	TRBV4-1	TRBJ2-5	TRBD2	once
TGTGCCAGCAGATCACGGGTACACACCGGGGAGCTGTTTTTT	CASRSRVHTGELFF	TRBV7-2	TRBJ2-2	-	-
TGCGCCAGCAGCCAGCTCACAGGGGACAATGAGCAGTTCTTC	CASSQLTGDNEQFF	TRBV4-3	TRBJ2-1	TRBD1	once
TGTGCCAGCAGCCCGGGGACAGGAGAAAATCAGCCCCAGCATTTT	CASSPGTGENQPQHF	TRBV5-4	TRBJ1-5	TRBD1	-
TGCGCCAGCAGCTTGACAGCGGACTACTACGAGCAGTACTTC	CASSLTADYYEQYF	TRBV5-1	TRBJ2-7	-	-
TGTGCCAGCAGTTTATCGCTAGCATTCGGTACAGATACGCAGTATTTT	CASSLSLAFGTDTQYF	TRBV28	TRBJ2-3	-	-
TGTGCCAGCAGTCCCGTAGCGGGAGGGAATAATTATGAGCAGTTCTTC	CASSPVAGGNNYEQFF	TRBV27	TRBJ2-1	TRBD2	-
TGTGCCTGGAGTAGGGACAGGGAACAATCACCCCTCCACTTT	CAWSRDREQSPLHF	TRBV30	TRBJ1-6	TRBD1	-
TGTGCCAGCAGTTCGGGTTCCTATAATTCACCCCTCCACTTT	CASSSGSYNSPLHF	TRBV27	TRBJ1-6	-	-
TGTGCCAGCAGCCAATGGGGACAGGTGTACGAGCAGTACTTC	CASSQWGQVYEQYF	TRBV7-2	TRBJ2-7	TRBD1	once
TGCGCCAGCAGCTTGGACTCCGGAGGCCCACGTTATAATTCACCCCTCCACTTT	CASSLDSGGPRYNSPLHF	TRBV5-1	TRBJ1-6	-	-
TGTGCCAGCAGTGCCTACAGGGGCCCTAACTATGGCTACACCTTC	CASSAYRGPNYGYTF	TRBV2	TRBJ1-2	TRBD1	-
TGCGCCAGCAGTGGGGGACACTACGAGCAGTACTTC	CASSGGHYEQYF	TRBV10-2	TRBJ2-7	-	-
TGTGCCAGCAGTGGGACAGGGGCTTGGAGTGGCTACACCTTC	CASSGTGAWSGYTF	TRBV2	TRBJ1-2	TRBD1	few
TGTGCCAGCAGTTACACAGATACGCAGTATTTT	CASSYTDTQYF	TRBV3-1/TRBV3-2	TRBJ2-3	-	-
TGTGCCAGCAGTTTATACCAGGCAGCCTCCGGCTACACCTTC	CASSLYQAASGYTF	TRBV27	TRBJ1-2	-	-
TGCGCCAGCAGCCGCTTCCGGGTAGATACGCAGTATTTT	CASSRFRVDTQYF	TRBV4-3	TRBJ2-3	-	-
TGTGCCAGCAGCCGGAAGCTAGACCATCAGCCCCAGCATTTT	CASSRKLDHQPQHF	TRBV3-1/TRBV3-2	TRBJ1-5	-	-
TGTGCCAGCAGTTACTCGGGCAGGGGACGGGAAAAACTGTTTTTT	CASSYSGRGREKLFF	TRBV6-5	TRBJ1-4	-	-
TGTGCCAGCAGCGTTATGTTGGGCCAATACTATGGCTACACCTTC	CASSVMLGQYYGYTF	TRBV7-2	TRBJ1-2	-	few
TGTGCCAGTAGTGTCGGGACAGGGTCTTACAATGAGCAGTTCTTC	CASSVGTGSYNEQFF	TRBV19	TRBJ2-1	TRBD1	-
TGTGCCATCAGTGAGTCGCTAGGATCTGGGGCCAACGTCCTGACTTTC	CAISESLGSGANVLTF	TRBV10-3	TRBJ2-6	-	once
TGTGCCAGCAGCTTAGCAACAGGGGGAACTGGAAACACCATATATTTT	CASSLATGGTGNTIYF	TRBV7-8	TRBJ1-3	TRBD1	-
TGTGCCAGCAAAGCCCAGGGGGCGAACAATTCACCCCTCCACTTT	CASKAQGANNSPLHF	TRBV7-2	TRBJ1-6	TRBD1	-
TGTGCCTGGAGTCCTAGCTACGAGCAGTACTTC	CAWSPSYEQYF	TRBV30	TRBJ2-7	-	-
TGTGCCAGCAGCTTTTTCGGAGGGACCTACAATGAGCAGTTCTTC	CASSFFGGTYNEQFF	TRBV11-1	TRBJ2-1	-	-
TGTGCCAGCAGCTTCGGGACAGTCTATGGCTACACCTTC	CASSFGTVYGYTF	TRBV7-9	TRBJ1-2	TRBD1	-